This TCR beta chain came from a study of radiotherapy plus CTLA-4 blockade in lung cancer. Study-wide background: Patients showed objective responses in 15% to 20% of cases, and disease control was achieved by less than 35%.

Germline CDR1 is SNHLY and CDR2 is FYNNEI. CDR3 size: 14 residues. J was trimmed by 4 bases and V by 7 bases; bases with no gene match: 7. Study-wide results and limits: Best predicting response, reportedly, were early blood T cell clone dynamics, with interferon-beta. Clones derived from tumor TCRs expanded in blood after radiotherapy plus ipilimumab.

Using immunoSEQ multiplex PCR, the repertoire was profiled, and TCRdb retains in-frame clones only, with some absent. This table has about 62,000 clones, around 69% appearing once. This clone was counted a single time. Its antigen is not known. Participants had chemo-refractory metastatic non-small-cell lung cancer and were treated with focal radiation plus ipilimumab CTLA-4 blockade. This receptor was obtained from a human donor with non-small cell lung cancer who had a complete response to radiotherapy plus ipilimumab. The sample consisted of peripheral blood, taken from a patient treated with radiotherapy plus ipilimumab. The chain carries TRBV2 and TRBJ2-3, with 8 bases lining up with TRBD2. DNA for the CDR3: TGTGCCAGCAAAGATAGCGGGATTCCAGATACGCAGTATTTT. This translates into CASKDSGIPDTQYF.